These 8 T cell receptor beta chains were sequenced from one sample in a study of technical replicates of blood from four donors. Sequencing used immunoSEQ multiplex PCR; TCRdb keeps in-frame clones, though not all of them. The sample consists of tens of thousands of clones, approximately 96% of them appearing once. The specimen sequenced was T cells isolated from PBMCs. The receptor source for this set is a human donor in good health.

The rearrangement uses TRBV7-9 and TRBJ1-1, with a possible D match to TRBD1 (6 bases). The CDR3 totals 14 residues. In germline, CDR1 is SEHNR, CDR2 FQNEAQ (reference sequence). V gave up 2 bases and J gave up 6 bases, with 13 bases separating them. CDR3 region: CASSLTGNTAEAFF. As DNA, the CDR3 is TGTGCCAGCAGCTTAACAGGGAACACCGCTGAAGCTTTCTTT.

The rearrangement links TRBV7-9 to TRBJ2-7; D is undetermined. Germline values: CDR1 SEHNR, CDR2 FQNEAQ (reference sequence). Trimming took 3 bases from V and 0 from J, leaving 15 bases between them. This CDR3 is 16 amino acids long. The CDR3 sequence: CASSLSGVASSYEQYF. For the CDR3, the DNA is TGTGCCAGCAGCTTGAGTGGAGTCGCGAGCTCCTACGAGCAGTACTTC.

The CDR3 nucleotides are TGCGCCAGCAGCCTACTACCTGGGGAGACCCAGTACTTC. It yields the protein CASSLLPGETQYF. The chain combines TRBV4-1 with TRBJ2-5; D not certain. CDR3 size: 13 residues. Germline assignment: CDR1 MGHRA and CDR2 YSYEKL. Trimming took 4 bases from V and 5 from J, leaving 11 bases between them.

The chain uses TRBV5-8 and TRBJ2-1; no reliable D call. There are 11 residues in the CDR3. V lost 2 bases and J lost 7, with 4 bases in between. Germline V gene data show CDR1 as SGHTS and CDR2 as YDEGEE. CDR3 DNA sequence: TGTGCCAGCAGCTTCCAGAATGAGCAGTTCTTC. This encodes CASSFQNEQFF.

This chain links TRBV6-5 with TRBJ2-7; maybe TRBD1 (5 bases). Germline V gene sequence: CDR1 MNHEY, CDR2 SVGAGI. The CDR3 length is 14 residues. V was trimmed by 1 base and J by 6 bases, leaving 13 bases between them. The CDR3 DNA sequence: TGTGCCAGCAGTTACTTCAGGGAACCGGGCGAGCAGTACTTC. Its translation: CASSYFREPGEQYF.

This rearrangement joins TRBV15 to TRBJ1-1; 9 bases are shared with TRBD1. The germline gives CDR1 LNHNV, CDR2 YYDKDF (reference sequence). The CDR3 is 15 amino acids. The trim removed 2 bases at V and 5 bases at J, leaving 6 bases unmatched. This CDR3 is CATSRLTGGRTEAFF. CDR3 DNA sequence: TGTGCCACCAGCAGACTAACAGGGGGCAGGACTGAAGCTTTCTTT.

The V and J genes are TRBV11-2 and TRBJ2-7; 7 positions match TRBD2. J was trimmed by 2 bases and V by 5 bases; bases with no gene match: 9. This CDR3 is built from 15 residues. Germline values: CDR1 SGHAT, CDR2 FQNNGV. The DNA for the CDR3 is TGTGCCAGCAGCACCTACAGCGGGAAGGCCTACGAGCAGTACTTC. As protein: CASSTYSGKAYEQYF. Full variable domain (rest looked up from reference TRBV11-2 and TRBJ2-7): EAGVAQSPRYKIIEKRQSVAFWCNPISGHATLYWYQQILGQGPKLLIQFQNNGVVDDSQLPKDRFSAERLKGVDSTLKIQPAKLEDSAVYLCASSTYSGKAYEQYFGPGTRLTVT.

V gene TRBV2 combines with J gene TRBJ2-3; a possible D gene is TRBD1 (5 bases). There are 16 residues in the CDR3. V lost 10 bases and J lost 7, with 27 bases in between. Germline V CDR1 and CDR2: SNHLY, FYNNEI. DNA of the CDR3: TGTGCCACCTACCCCCAGGGCCCTTCACAACAGAATACGCAGTATTTT. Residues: CATYPQGPSQQNTQYF.